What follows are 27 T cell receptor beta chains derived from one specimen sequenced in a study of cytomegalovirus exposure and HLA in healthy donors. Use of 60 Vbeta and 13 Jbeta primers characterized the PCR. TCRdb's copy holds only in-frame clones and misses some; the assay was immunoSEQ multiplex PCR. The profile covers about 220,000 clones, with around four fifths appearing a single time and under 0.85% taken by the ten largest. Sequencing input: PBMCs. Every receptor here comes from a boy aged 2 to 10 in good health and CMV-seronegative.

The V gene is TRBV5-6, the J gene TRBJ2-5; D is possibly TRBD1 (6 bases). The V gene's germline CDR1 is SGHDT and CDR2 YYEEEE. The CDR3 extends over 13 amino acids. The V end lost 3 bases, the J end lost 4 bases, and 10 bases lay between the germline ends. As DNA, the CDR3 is TGTGCCAGCAGCTCAGGGGTAGGAGAGACCCAGTACTTC. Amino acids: CASSSGVGETQYF.

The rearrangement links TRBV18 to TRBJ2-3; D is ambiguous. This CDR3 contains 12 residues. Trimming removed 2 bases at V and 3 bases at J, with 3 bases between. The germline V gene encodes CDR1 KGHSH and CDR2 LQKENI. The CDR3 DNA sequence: TGTGCCAGCTCACCAGAGACAGATACGCAGTATTTT. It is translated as CASSPETDTQYF.

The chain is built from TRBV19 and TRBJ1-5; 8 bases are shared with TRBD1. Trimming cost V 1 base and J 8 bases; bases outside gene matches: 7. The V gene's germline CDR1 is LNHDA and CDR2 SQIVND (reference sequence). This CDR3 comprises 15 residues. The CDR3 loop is CASSIGQGHLEPQHF. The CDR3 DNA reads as TGTGCCAGTAGTATAGGACAGGGGCACTTGGAGCCCCAGCATTTT.

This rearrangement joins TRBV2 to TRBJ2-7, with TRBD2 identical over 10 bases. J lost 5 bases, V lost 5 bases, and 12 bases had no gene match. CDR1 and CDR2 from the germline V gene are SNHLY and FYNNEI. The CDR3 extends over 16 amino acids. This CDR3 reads CASSLRSGRAVNEQYF. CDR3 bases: TGTGCCAGCAGTCTAAGGAGCGGGAGGGCCGTAAACGAGCAGTACTTC.

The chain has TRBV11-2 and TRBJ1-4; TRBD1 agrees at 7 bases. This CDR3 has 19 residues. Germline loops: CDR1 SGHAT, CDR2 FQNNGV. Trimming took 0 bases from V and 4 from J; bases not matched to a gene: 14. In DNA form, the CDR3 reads TGTGCCAGCAGCTTAGATGCGGGTGCATGGACAGGCTATAATGAAAAACTGTTTTTT. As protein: CASSLDAGAWTGYNEKLFF.

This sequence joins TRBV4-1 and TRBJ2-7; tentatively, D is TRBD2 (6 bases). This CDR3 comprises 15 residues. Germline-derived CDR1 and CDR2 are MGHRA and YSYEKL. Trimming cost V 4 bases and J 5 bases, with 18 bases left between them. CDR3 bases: TGCGCCAGCAGCCCAGGGTCGGGGGAGAAAAACGAGCAGTACTTC. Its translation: CASSPGSGEKNEQYF.

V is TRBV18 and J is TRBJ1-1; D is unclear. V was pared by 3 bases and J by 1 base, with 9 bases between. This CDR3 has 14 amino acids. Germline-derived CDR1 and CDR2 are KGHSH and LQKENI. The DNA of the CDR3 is TGTGCCAGCTCACCTCGGGTGGGGAACACTGAAGCTTTCTTT. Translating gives CASSPRVGNTEAFF. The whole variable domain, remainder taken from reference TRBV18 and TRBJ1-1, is NAGVMQNPRHLVRRRGQEARLRCSPMKGHSHVYWYRQLPEEGLKFMVYLQKENIIDESGMPKERFSAEFPKEGPSILRIQQVVRGDSAAYFCASSPRVGNTEAFFGQGTRLTVV.

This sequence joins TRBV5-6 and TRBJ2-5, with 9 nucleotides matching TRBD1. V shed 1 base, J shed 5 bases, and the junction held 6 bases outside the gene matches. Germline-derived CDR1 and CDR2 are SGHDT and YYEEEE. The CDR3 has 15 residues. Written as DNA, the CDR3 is TGTGCCAGCAGCTTGCGCGACAGGGGGTGGGAGACCCAGTACTTC. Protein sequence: CASSLRDRGWETQYF.

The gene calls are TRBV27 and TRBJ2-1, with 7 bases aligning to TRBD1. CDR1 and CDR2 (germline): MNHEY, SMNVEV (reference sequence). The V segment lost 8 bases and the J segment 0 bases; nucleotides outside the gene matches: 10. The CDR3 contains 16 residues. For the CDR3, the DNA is TGTGCCAGCCTACATGCAGGGGGTAGCTCCTACAATGAGCAGTTCTTC. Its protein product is CASLHAGGSSYNEQFF.

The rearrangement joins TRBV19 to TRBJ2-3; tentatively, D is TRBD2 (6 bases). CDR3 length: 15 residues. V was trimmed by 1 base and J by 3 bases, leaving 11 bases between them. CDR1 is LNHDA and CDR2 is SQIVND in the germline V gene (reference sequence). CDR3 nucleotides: TGTGCCAGTAGTATAGCGGGAGAGATAACAGATACGCAGTATTTT. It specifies CASSIAGEITDTQYF.

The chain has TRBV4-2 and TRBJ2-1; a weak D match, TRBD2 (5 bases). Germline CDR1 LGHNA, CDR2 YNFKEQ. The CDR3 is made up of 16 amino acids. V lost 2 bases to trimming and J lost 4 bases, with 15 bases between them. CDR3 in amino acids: CASSQLERTLYNEQFF. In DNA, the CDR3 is TGTGCCAGCAGCCAACTGGAACGGACTCTGTACAATGAGCAGTTCTTC.

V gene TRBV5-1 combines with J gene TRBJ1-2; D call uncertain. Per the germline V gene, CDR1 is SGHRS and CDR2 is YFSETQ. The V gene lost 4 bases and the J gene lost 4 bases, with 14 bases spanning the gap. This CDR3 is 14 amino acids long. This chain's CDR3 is CASSPGRTGYGYTF. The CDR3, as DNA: TGCGCCAGCAGCCCCGGGAGGACGGGCTATGGCTACACCTTC.

CDR3 nucleotides: TGTGCCACCAGCAGAGATTCCTATTCCGACACCGGGGAGCTGTTTTTT. Protein: CATSRDSYSDTGELFF. The chain is built from TRBV15 and TRBJ2-2, with unresolved D. V gave up 0 bases and J gave up 3 bases, with 11 bases separating them. The germline V gene encodes CDR1 LNHNV and CDR2 YYDKDF (reference sequence). The CDR3 contains 16 residues.

The CDR3 sequence is CASSTGTSEDTQYF. DNA of the CDR3: TGTGCCAGCAGTACTGGGACTAGTGAAGATACGCAGTATTTT. The chain has TRBV6-5 and TRBJ2-3; TRBD2 matches 8 bases. The CDR3 totals 14 residues. Germline V lookup: CDR1 MNHEY, CDR2 SVGAGI. V gave up 5 bases and J gave up 5 bases; unmatched junction bases: 6.

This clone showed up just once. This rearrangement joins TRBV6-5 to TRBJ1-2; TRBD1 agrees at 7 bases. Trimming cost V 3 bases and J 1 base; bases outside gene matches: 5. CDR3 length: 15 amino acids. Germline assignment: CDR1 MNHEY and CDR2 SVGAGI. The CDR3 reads CASSYRAGGNYGYTF. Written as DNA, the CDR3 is TGTGCCAGCAGTTATCGTGCAGGGGGTAACTATGGCTACACCTTC.

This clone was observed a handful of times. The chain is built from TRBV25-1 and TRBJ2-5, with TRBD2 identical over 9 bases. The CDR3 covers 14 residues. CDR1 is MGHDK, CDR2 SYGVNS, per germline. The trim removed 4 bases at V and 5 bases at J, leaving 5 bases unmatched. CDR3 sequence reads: CASSGRGGGETQYF. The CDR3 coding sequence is TGTGCCAGCAGTGGGCGGGGGGGCGGGGAGACCCAGTACTTC. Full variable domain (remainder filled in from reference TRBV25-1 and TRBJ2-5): EADIYQTPRYLVIGTGKKITLECSQTMGHDKMYWYQQDPGMELHLIHYSYGVNSTEKGDLSSESTVSRIRTEHFPLTLESARPSHTSQYLCASSGRGGGETQYFGPGTRLLVL.

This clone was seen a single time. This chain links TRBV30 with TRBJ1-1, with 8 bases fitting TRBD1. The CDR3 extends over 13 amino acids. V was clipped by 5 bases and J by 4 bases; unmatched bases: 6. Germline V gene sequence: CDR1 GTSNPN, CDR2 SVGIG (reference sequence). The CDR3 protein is CAWARDRGTEAFF. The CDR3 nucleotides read TGTGCCTGGGCTAGAGACAGGGGCACTGAAGCTTTCTTT.

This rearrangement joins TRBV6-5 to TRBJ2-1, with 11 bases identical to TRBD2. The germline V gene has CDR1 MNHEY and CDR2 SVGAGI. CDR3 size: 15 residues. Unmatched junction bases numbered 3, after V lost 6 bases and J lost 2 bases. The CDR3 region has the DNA TGTGCCAGCAGATTGGGACTAGCGGCCTACAATGAGCAGTTCTTC. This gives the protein CASRLGLAAYNEQFF.

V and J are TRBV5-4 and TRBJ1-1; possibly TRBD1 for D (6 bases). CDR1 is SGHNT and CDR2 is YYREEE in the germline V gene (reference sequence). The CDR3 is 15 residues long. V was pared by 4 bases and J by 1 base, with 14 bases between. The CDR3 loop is CASSRQETPNTEAFF. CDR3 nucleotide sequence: TGTGCCAGCAGCCGACAGGAGACACCGAACACTGAAGCTTTCTTT.

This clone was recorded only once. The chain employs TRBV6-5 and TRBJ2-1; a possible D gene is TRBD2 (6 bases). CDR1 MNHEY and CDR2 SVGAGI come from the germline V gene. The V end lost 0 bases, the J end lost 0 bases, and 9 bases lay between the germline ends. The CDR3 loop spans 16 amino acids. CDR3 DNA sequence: TGTGCCAGCAGTTACTCTCTAGCGAGCTCCTACAATGAGCAGTTCTTC. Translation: CASSYSLASSYNEQFF.

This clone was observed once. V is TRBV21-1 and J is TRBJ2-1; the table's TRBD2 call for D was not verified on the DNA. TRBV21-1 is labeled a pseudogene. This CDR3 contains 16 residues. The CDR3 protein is CASSDLVAGERNEQFF. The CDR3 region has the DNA TGTGCCAGCAGCGACCTAGTAGCGGGAGAGAGAAATGAGCAGTTCTTC.

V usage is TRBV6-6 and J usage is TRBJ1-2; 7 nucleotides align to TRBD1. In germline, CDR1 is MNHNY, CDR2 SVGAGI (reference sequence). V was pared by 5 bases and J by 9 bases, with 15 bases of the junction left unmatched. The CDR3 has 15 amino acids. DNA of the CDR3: TGTGCCAGCAGTCAGTACAGGGGCACAGGGAGAAGCTACACCTTC. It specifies CASSQYRGTGRSYTF.

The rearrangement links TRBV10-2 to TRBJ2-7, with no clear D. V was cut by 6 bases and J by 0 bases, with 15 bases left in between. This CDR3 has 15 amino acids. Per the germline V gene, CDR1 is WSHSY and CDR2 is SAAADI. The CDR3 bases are TGCGCCAGCAGCCTGACGGGTCCGCACTCCTACGAGCAGTACTTC. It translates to CASSLTGPHSYEQYF.

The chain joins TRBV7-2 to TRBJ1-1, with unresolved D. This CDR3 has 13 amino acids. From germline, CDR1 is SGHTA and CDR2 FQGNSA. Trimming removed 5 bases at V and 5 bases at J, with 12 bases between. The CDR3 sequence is CASSPGMGTEAFF. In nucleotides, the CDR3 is TGTGCCAGCAGCCCGGGGATGGGGACTGAAGCTTTCTTT. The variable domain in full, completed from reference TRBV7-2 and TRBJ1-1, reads GAGVSQSPSNKVTEKGKDVELRCDPISGHTALYWYRQSLGQGLEFLIYFQGNSAPDKSGLPSDRFSAERTGGSVSTLTIQRTQQEDSAVYLCASSPGMGTEAFFGQGTRLTVV.

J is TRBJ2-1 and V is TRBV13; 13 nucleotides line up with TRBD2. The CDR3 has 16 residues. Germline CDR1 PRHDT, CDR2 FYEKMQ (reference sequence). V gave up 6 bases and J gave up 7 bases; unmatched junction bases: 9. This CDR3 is CASRHTSGGARNEQFF. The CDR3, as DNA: TGTGCCAGCAGACATACTAGCGGGGGGGCTAGAAATGAGCAGTTCTTC.

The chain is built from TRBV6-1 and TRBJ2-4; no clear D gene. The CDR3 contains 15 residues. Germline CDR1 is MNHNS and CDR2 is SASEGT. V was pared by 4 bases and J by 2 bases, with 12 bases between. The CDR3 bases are TGTGCCAGCAGTGGTAGTATGGTTTCCAAAAACATTCAGTACTTC. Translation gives CASSGSMVSKNIQYF.

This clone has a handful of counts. The CDR3 loop is CAISPRLDTEAFF. CDR3 nucleotides: TGTGCCATCAGCCCTAGACTCGACACTGAAGCTTTCTTT. The chain is built from TRBV10-3 and TRBJ1-1; D gene ambiguous. Germline V CDR1 and CDR2: ENHRY, SYGVKD. V was shortened by 6 bases and J by 3 bases, with 11 bases between the two germline ends. The CDR3 spans 13 residues.